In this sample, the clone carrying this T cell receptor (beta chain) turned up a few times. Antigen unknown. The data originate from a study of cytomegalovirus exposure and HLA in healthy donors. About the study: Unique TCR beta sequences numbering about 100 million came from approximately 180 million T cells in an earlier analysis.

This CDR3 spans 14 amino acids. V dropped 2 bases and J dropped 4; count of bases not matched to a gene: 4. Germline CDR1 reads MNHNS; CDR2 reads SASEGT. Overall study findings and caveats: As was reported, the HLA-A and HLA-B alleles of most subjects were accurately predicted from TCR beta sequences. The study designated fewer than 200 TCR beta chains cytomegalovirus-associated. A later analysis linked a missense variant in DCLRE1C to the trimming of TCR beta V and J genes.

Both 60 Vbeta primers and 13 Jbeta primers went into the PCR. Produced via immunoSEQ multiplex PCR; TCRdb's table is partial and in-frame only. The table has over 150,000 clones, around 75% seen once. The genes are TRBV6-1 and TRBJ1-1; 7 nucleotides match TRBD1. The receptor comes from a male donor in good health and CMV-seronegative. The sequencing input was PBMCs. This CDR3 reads CASSERGGGTEAFF. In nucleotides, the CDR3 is TGTGCCAGCAGTGAACGAGGGGGCGGCACTGAAGCTTTCTTT.